The 7 T cell receptor beta chains below were found in one sample sequenced in a study of T cell responses to AZD1222 COVID-19 vaccine. Profiled with immunoSEQ multiplex PCR; TCRdb holds only in-frame clones, not every one. The table includes some 150,000 clones, around 90% detected once. This sample comprised peripheral blood, obtained 28 days after the second dose of the MenACWY control vaccine. These receptors were collected from an adult who received the MenACWY meningococcal vaccine as a control.

This chain connects TRBV18 to TRBJ1-1; D remains unclear. Between the trimmed V and J ends, which lost 3 bases and 4 bases, there was a span of 9 bases. Germline V lookup: CDR1 KGHSH, CDR2 LQKENI. The CDR3 totals 13 residues. CDR3 amino acids: CASSPRNPTEAFF. CDR3 bases: TGTGCCAGCTCACCTCGAAATCCCACTGAAGCTTTCTTT.

This chain joins TRBV6-5 and TRBJ1-2, with 12 bases lining up with TRBD1. The CDR3 is 15 amino acids. V gave up 4 bases and J gave up 8 bases; unmatched junction bases: 8. The germline V gene has CDR1 MNHEY and CDR2 SVGAGI. CDR3 coding DNA: TGTGCCAGCAGTTCGGGACAGGGGGCGTTGGGCGGCTACACCTTC. It is translated as CASSSGQGALGGYTF.

This clone was seen a few times. V is TRBV5-1 and J is TRBJ1-4; weak D call: TRBD1 (5 bases). Trimming took off 6 bases at V and 2 bases at J, with 14 bases between the two ends. Germline assignment: CDR1 SGHRS and CDR2 YFSETQ. The CDR3 runs 15 residues. CDR3 amino acids: CASKGPFGTNEKLFF. CDR3 nucleotide sequence: TGCGCCAGCAAGGGACCCTTTGGGACTAATGAAAAACTGTTTTTT.

This chain connects TRBV6-2 or TRBV6-3 to TRBJ1-5; D is perhaps TRBD1 (6 bases). The V end lost 0 bases, the J end lost 5 bases, and 14 bases lay between the germline ends. Germline CDR1 MNHEY, CDR2 SVGEGT. The CDR3 is 16 residues long. DNA for the CDR3: TGTGCCAGCAGTTACTCGGACAGCCGGATCCATCAGCCCCAGCATTTT. Translation gives CASSYSDSRIHQPQHF.

J is TRBJ1-3 and V is TRBV6-5; 7 positions agree with TRBD1. There are 14 residues in the CDR3. The germline V gene encodes CDR1 MNHEY and CDR2 SVGAGI. Trimming removed 8 bases from V and 2 bases from J; junction bases left unmatched: 6. DNA for the CDR3: TGTGCCAGCTTTGACAGGGCGGCTGGAAACACCATATATTTT. It codes for CASFDRAAGNTIYF.

This clone showed up just once. This chain joins TRBV28 and TRBJ1-4, with a tentative D call TRBD1 (5 bases). Germline V CDR1 and CDR2: MDHEN, SYDVKM. Trimming pared 8 bases from V and 6 bases from J, leaving 16 bases between. The length of the CDR3 is 14 residues. The CDR3 region is CASGAIEPHEKLFF. The CDR3 DNA follows: TGTGCCAGCGGGGCCATCGAACCTCATGAAAAACTGTTTTTT.

This sequence joins TRBV21-1 and TRBJ2-3; the D call in the table, TRBD2, was not verified against the DNA. TRBV21-1 is noted as a pseudogene. The length of the CDR3 is 13 residues. The CDR3 reads CASSWRDTDTQYF. In nucleotides, the CDR3 is TGTGCCAGCAGCTGGAGGGACACAGATACGCAGTATTTT.